A selection of T cell receptor beta chains follows, all from one sample in a study of T cells in localized non-small cell lung cancer. Here immunoSEQ multiplex PCR was the method, and the copy in TCRdb shows in-frame clones only, minus some. The sample lists roughly 26,000 clones, about nine tenths occurring once. This sample comprised peripheral blood, obtained before any cancer treatment. These receptors were collected from a female donor of 60 years or more with stage II squamous cell lung carcinoma. Each CDR3 is given with its conserved first and last residue. Fields, in order: D gene, clone size, J gene, V gene, CDR3 protein, CDR3 DNA. A D gene is named only where the DNA matches it firmly. The size of a clone is reported for some rows only, either as once, few or many, or as a class for expanded clones.

D: .
size: .
J: TRBJ2-5
V: TRBV9
CDR3: CASSVMWGETQYF
DNA: TGTGCCAGCAGCGTAATGTGGGGAGAGACCCAGTACTTC

D: .
size: once
J: TRBJ1-1
V: TRBV7-6
CDR3: CASSLGGGTEAFF
DNA: TGTGCCAGCAGCTTAGGGGGGGGCACTGAAGCTTTCTTT

D: TRBD1
size: .
J: TRBJ2-1
V: TRBV7-6
CDR3: CASSPDRGPYNEQFF
DNA: TGTGCCAGCAGCCCGGACAGGGGACCCTACAATGAGCAGTTCTTC

D: TRBD1
size: .
J: TRBJ1-5
V: TRBV28
CDR3: CASSLQGRLQPQHF
DNA: TGTGCCAGCAGTCTACAGGGGAGGCTGCAGCCCCAGCATTTT

D: .
size: .
J: TRBJ2-1
V: TRBV11-2
CDR3: CASSSPLEINEQFF
DNA: TGTGCCAGCAGCAGCCCACTTGAAATCAATGAGCAGTTCTTC

D: .
size: .
J: TRBJ1-2
V: TRBV5-4
CDR3: CASSLRGDYGYTF
DNA: TGTGCCAGCAGCTTGAGGGGAGACTATGGCTACACCTTC

D: .
size: .
J: TRBJ2-7
V: TRBV6-1
CDR3: CASSPGAYEQYF
DNA: TGTGCCAGCAGCCCGGGGGCCTACGAGCAGTACTTC

D: TRBD1
size: .
J: TRBJ1-4
V: TRBV7-2
CDR3: CASTSPGQGGEKLFF
DNA: TGTGCCAGCACGTCGCCGGGACAGGGGGGTGAAAAACTGTTTTTT

D: TRBD2
size: once
J: TRBJ2-7
V: TRBV7-2
CDR3: CASSLNGGRDRQYF
DNA: TGTGCCAGCAGCTTAAATGGCGGGAGAGACCGGCAGTACTTC

D: .
size: .
J: TRBJ1-2
V: TRBV30
CDR3: CAWSAPQGRETF
DNA: TGTGCCTGGAGTGCTCCACAGGGCCGTGAGACCTTC

D: .
size: .
J: TRBJ2-7
V: TRBV6-5
CDR3: CASSRAGSYEQYF
DNA: TGTGCCAGCAGTCGGGCGGGCTCCTACGAGCAGTACTTC

D: .
size: .
J: TRBJ1-1
V: TRBV27
CDR3: CASSLSWDLAWNTEAFF
DNA: TGTGCCAGCAGTTTATCGTGGGACCTTGCCTGGAACACTGAAGCTTTCTTT

D: .
size: .
J: TRBJ1-6
V: TRBV5-1
CDR3: CASRQDGSSPLHF
DNA: TGCGCCAGCAGACAGGACGGTAGTTCACCCCTCCACTTT

D: .
size: once
J: TRBJ2-3
V: TRBV29-1
CDR3: CSVELDTTWTDTQYF
DNA: TGCAGCGTTGAATTAGACACCACATGGACAGATACGCAGTATTTT

D: .
size: .
J: TRBJ2-1
V: TRBV30
CDR3: CAWSVPGGQFF
DNA: TGTGCCTGGAGTGTACCTGGGGGACAGTTCTTC

D: TRBD2
size: once
J: TRBJ2-3
V: TRBV4-3
CDR3: CASSQGSGGTDTQYF
DNA: TGCGCCAGCAGCCAAGGTAGCGGGGGGACAGATACGCAGTATTTT

D: TRBD1
size: .
J: TRBJ1-1
V: TRBV5-5
CDR3: CASSLQGKNTEAFF
DNA: TGTGCCAGCAGCTTACAGGGGAAGAACACTGAAGCTTTCTTT

D: .
size: .
J: TRBJ2-2
V: TRBV27
CDR3: CASSQIEGRTGELFF
DNA: TGTGCCAGCAGTCAAATTGAAGGTCGGACCGGGGAGCTGTTTTTT

D: .
size: .
J: TRBJ2-5
V: TRBV10-2
CDR3: CARSRDSRIRTQYF
DNA: TGCGCCAGAAGCCGGGACTCGCGGATTAGGACCCAGTACTTC

D: .
size: .
J: TRBJ1-4
V: TRBV19
CDR3: CASSMGTGINEKLFF
DNA: TGTGCCAGTAGTATGGGAACAGGGATCAATGAAAAACTGTTTTTT

D: .
size: .
J: TRBJ2-3
V: TRBV30
CDR3: CAWSASTDTQYF
DNA: TGTGCCTGGAGTGCTAGCACAGATACGCAGTATTTT

D: TRBD1
size: .
J: TRBJ1-2
V: TRBV5-8
CDR3: CASSQRTGEWGYTF
DNA: TGTGCCAGCAGCCAGCGGACAGGGGAGTGGGGCTACACCTTC

D: .
size: .
J: TRBJ1-5
V: TRBV28
CDR3: CASSGGQGSNQPQHF
DNA: TGTGCCAGCAGCGGGGGGCAGGGGAGCAATCAGCCCCAGCATTTT

D: .
size: .
J: TRBJ1-2
V: TRBV28
CDR3: CASSLSGRYGYTF
DNA: TGTGCCAGCAGTTTATCCGGGCGATATGGCTACACCTTC

D: TRBD1
size: once
J: TRBJ2-5
V: TRBV30
CDR3: CAWSAGTGTQETQYF
DNA: TGTGCCTGGAGTGCTGGGACAGGGACTCAAGAGACCCAGTACTTC

D: .
size: .
J: TRBJ1-2
V: TRBV28
CDR3: CASTPIGTGYTF
DNA: TGTGCCAGCACCCCCATAGGAACGGGCTACACCTTC

D: .
size: .
J: TRBJ1-2
V: TRBV20-1
CDR3: CSVRDGLAF
DNA: TGCAGTGTCCGAGACGGGTTGGCCTTC

D: .
size: .
J: TRBJ2-1
V: TRBV7-7
CDR3: CASSPSRGGSYNEQFF
DNA: TGTGCCAGCAGCCCCTCTCGGGGTGGCTCCTACAATGAGCAGTTCTTC